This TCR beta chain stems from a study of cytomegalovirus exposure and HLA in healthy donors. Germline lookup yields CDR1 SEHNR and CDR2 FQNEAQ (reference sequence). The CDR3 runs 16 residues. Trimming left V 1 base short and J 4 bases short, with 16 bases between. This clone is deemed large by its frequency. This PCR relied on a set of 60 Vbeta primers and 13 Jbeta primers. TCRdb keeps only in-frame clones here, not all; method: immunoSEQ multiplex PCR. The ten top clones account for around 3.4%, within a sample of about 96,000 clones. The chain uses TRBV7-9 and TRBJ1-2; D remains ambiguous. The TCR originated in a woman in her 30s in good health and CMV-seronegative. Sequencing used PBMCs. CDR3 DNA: TGTGCCAGCAGCTTAGTCGGCGGCCACCCGGGCTATGGCTACACCTTC. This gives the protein CASSLVGGHPGYGYTF.